The rows below give T cell receptor beta chains drawn from one sample of a study of blood T cell repertoires in COVID-19. Profiling relied on immunoSEQ multiplex PCR, and the TCRdb table lists in-frame clones only, not all of them. The sample shows 210,000 or so clones, around nine tenths of them seen only once. Sequencing was carried out using PBMCs or T cells enriched from blood (not recorded which). These TCRs come from a woman in her 30s who had been exposed to COVID-19. CDR3s include the opening cysteine and the closing phenylalanine or tryptophan. D genes are given only for firm matches. The size entry is marked missing in some rows and otherwise reads once, few, many or a size class.

cdr3_nt: TGTGCCAGCAGCGTAGAGGGGGGGCGCAGCACAGATACGCAGTATTTT
cdr3_aa: CASSVEGGRSTDTQYF
d_call: NA
clone_size: once
j_call: TRBJ2-3
cdr3_length: 16
v_call: TRBV9

cdr3_nt: TGTGCCAGCAGCCTTAGCGGGAACCGCTACAATGAGCAGTTCTTC
cdr3_aa: CASSLSGNRYNEQFF
d_call: TRBD2
clone_size: NA
j_call: TRBJ2-1
cdr3_length: 15
v_call: TRBV5-4

cdr3_nt: TGTGCCAGCAGTTCCCTACGACAATGGACTCAAGAGACCCAGTACTTC
cdr3_aa: CASSSLRQWTQETQYF
d_call: NA
clone_size: once
j_call: TRBJ2-5
cdr3_length: 16
v_call: TRBV28

cdr3_nt: TGTGCTAGTGCCGGGGACAGGGTTGGCGGCGGCTACACCTTC
cdr3_aa: CASAGDRVGGGYTF
d_call: TRBD1
clone_size: few
j_call: TRBJ1-2
cdr3_length: 14
v_call: TRBV12-5

cdr3_nt: TGTGCCAGCAGTTTCCCGAACAGACCCGGGGAGCTGTTTTTT
cdr3_aa: CASSFPNRPGELFF
d_call: NA
clone_size: NA
j_call: TRBJ2-2
cdr3_length: 14
v_call: TRBV28

cdr3_nt: TGCAGCGCGGAAGGGGGCGCGTCCTACGAGCAGTACTTC
cdr3_aa: CSAEGGASYEQYF
d_call: TRBD1
clone_size: NA
j_call: TRBJ2-7
cdr3_length: 13
v_call: TRBV29-1

cdr3_nt: TGCAGCGTTGAAGTGACAGGAGGTGTCTACGAGCAGTACTTC
cdr3_aa: CSVEVTGGVYEQYF
d_call: NA
clone_size: NA
j_call: TRBJ2-7
cdr3_length: 14
v_call: TRBV29-1

cdr3_nt: TGTGCCAGCAGCTCCCCTAGCGGGAGTGGGGAGGAGACCCAGTACTTC
cdr3_aa: CASSSPSGSGEETQYF
d_call: TRBD2
clone_size: NA
j_call: TRBJ2-5
cdr3_length: 16
v_call: TRBV5-4

cdr3_nt: TGTGCCAGCAGGGAAGTCCCGGGACACTTATATAGCAATCAGCCCCAGCATTTT
cdr3_aa: CASREVPGHLYSNQPQHF
d_call: NA
clone_size: NA
j_call: TRBJ1-5
cdr3_length: 18
v_call: TRBV6-1

cdr3_nt: TGTGCCAGCAGTATCTTGCGATCCTACGAGCAGTACTTC
cdr3_aa: CASSILRSYEQYF
d_call: NA
clone_size: NA
j_call: TRBJ2-7
cdr3_length: 13
v_call: TRBV16

cdr3_nt: TGTGCCAGCAGCGTAGGTAGTAGCGGGAGATCTAGCACAGATACGCAGTATTTT
cdr3_aa: CASSVGSSGRSSTDTQYF
d_call: TRBD2
clone_size: NA
j_call: TRBJ2-3
cdr3_length: 18
v_call: TRBV9

cdr3_nt: TGTGCCAGCAGTGCGGAGGTTAGCAATCAGCCCCAGCATTTT
cdr3_aa: CASSAEVSNQPQHF
d_call: NA
clone_size: few
j_call: TRBJ1-5
cdr3_length: 14
v_call: TRBV2

cdr3_nt: TGTGCCAGCAGTTCCCGGAGAGCGGGAGTGGCAGATACGCAGTATTTT
cdr3_aa: CASSSRRAGVADTQYF
d_call: TRBD2
clone_size: NA
j_call: TRBJ2-3
cdr3_length: 16
v_call: TRBV6-5

cdr3_nt: TGTGCCAGCGGTATTAGCGTCACGGATACGCAGTATTTT
cdr3_aa: CASGISVTDTQYF
d_call: NA
clone_size: NA
j_call: TRBJ2-3
cdr3_length: 13
v_call: TRBV6-5

cdr3_nt: TGTGCCAGCAGCTTAGGGGGACAGGGCTCCATTCAGTACTTC
cdr3_aa: CASSLGGQGSIQYF
d_call: TRBD1
clone_size: NA
j_call: TRBJ2-4
cdr3_length: 14
v_call: TRBV7-2

cdr3_nt: TGTGCCAGCAGTGTGGGGTTGGGGCCCACAGATACGCAGTATTTT
cdr3_aa: CASSVGLGPTDTQYF
d_call: NA
clone_size: NA
j_call: TRBJ2-3
cdr3_length: 15
v_call: TRBV2

cdr3_nt: TGTGCCAGCAGAAAAGCGAGCAATGAGCAGTTCTTC
cdr3_aa: CASRKASNEQFF
d_call: NA
clone_size: once
j_call: TRBJ2-1
cdr3_length: 12
v_call: TRBV5-6

cdr3_nt: TGTGCCAGCAGCCGGCGTCGGGGCACTGAAGCTTTCTTT
cdr3_aa: CASSRRRGTEAFF
d_call: NA
clone_size: NA
j_call: TRBJ1-1
cdr3_length: 13
v_call: TRBV11-2

cdr3_nt: TGCGCCAGTTGCGCTCGGTACAGGGTCTACGAGCAGTACTTC
cdr3_aa: CASCARYRVYEQYF
d_call: NA
clone_size: NA
j_call: TRBJ2-7
cdr3_length: 14
v_call: TRBV10-1

cdr3_nt: TGTGCCAGCTCTCAGGCGGGGGCGGGCACAGATACGCAGTATTTT
cdr3_aa: CASSQAGAGTDTQYF
d_call: NA
clone_size: NA
j_call: TRBJ2-3
cdr3_length: 15
v_call: TRBV18

cdr3_nt: TGTGCCTCGTCGACAGGGAACACTGAAGCTTTCTTT
cdr3_aa: CASSTGNTEAFF
d_call: NA
clone_size: NA
j_call: TRBJ1-1
cdr3_length: 12
v_call: TRBV30

cdr3_nt: TGTGCCGGCGCCCTTTTGGAGGGGTCCTACGAGCAGTACTTC
cdr3_aa: CAGALLEGSYEQYF
d_call: NA
clone_size: once
j_call: TRBJ2-7
cdr3_length: 14
v_call: TRBV7-9

cdr3_nt: TGTGCCAGCTCACTTTCAGAGGACACCGGGGAGCTGTTTTTT
cdr3_aa: CASSLSEDTGELFF
d_call: NA
clone_size: NA
j_call: TRBJ2-2
cdr3_length: 14
v_call: TRBV18

cdr3_nt: TGTGCCAGCAGCAAGAGGACAGGAGGGGGTTACGAGCAGTACTTC
cdr3_aa: CASSKRTGGGYEQYF
d_call: NA
clone_size: NA
j_call: TRBJ2-7
cdr3_length: 15
v_call: TRBV3-1/TRBV3-2

cdr3_nt: TGTGCCAGTAGTATATCCCAGGGCCCTAATTTGAACACTGAAGCTTTCTTT
cdr3_aa: CASSISQGPNLNTEAFF
d_call: NA
clone_size: NA
j_call: TRBJ1-1
cdr3_length: 17
v_call: TRBV19

cdr3_nt: TGTGCCAGCATTGGACAGGGGAGCAATGAGCAGTTCTTC
cdr3_aa: CASIGQGSNEQFF
d_call: TRBD1
clone_size: NA
j_call: TRBJ2-1
cdr3_length: 13
v_call: TRBV11-2

cdr3_nt: TGTGCCAGCAGTGAAGGAGCGGGAGGGTCCGGGACCCAGTACTTC
cdr3_aa: CASSEGAGGSGTQYF
d_call: TRBD2
clone_size: NA
j_call: TRBJ2-5
cdr3_length: 15
v_call: TRBV2

cdr3_nt: TGTGCCAGCAGCGTAGAGGGGGGGCGGACAGATACGCAGTATTTT
cdr3_aa: CASSVEGGRTDTQYF
d_call: NA
clone_size: NA
j_call: TRBJ2-3
cdr3_length: 15
v_call: TRBV9

cdr3_nt: TGTGCCAGCAGTGAGGGACTTATCTACGAGCAGTACTTC
cdr3_aa: CASSEGLIYEQYF
d_call: NA
clone_size: once
j_call: TRBJ2-7
cdr3_length: 13
v_call: TRBV6-1

cdr3_nt: TGTGCCAGCAGTTACTCAACAGGGGGCGGTAATGGCTACACCTTC
cdr3_aa: CASSYSTGGGNGYTF
d_call: TRBD1
clone_size: NA
j_call: TRBJ1-2
cdr3_length: 15
v_call: TRBV6-6

cdr3_nt: TGCAGCGTTGAAGATCTTGCAGGGGGCGGTGAAAAACTGTTTTTT
cdr3_aa: CSVEDLAGGGEKLFF
d_call: TRBD1
clone_size: NA
j_call: TRBJ1-4
cdr3_length: 15
v_call: TRBV29-1

cdr3_nt: TGCGCCAGCAGCCATGTCGGGAGGAAAGATACGCAGTATTTT
cdr3_aa: CASSHVGRKDTQYF
d_call: TRBD2
clone_size: NA
j_call: TRBJ2-3
cdr3_length: 14
v_call: TRBV4-1

cdr3_nt: TGTGCCTCCAACAGGGATGGAGCAGGGACCCAGTACTTC
cdr3_aa: CASNRDGAGTQYF
d_call: NA
clone_size: NA
j_call: TRBJ2-5
cdr3_length: 13
v_call: TRBV18

cdr3_nt: TGTGCCAGCAGTTACGGGGGGGTGAACACTGAAGCTTTCTTT
cdr3_aa: CASSYGGVNTEAFF
d_call: NA
clone_size: NA
j_call: TRBJ1-1
cdr3_length: 14
v_call: TRBV6-5

cdr3_nt: TGTGCCAGCAGTTACTCCCCAGGAAACTATGGCTACACCTTC
cdr3_aa: CASSYSPGNYGYTF
d_call: NA
clone_size: NA
j_call: TRBJ1-2
cdr3_length: 14
v_call: TRBV6-5

cdr3_nt: TGTGCCACCAGAGTGGCGGATTACGCCAACTATGGCTACACCTTC
cdr3_aa: CATRVADYANYGYTF
d_call: NA
clone_size: NA
j_call: TRBJ1-2
cdr3_length: 15
v_call: TRBV10-3

cdr3_nt: TGTGCCAGCAGCTTGGGACGGACAGCCTACGAGCAGTACTTC
cdr3_aa: CASSLGRTAYEQYF
d_call: NA
clone_size: NA
j_call: TRBJ2-7
cdr3_length: 14
v_call: TRBV5-8

cdr3_nt: TGTGCCAGTAGGGCGGGGTCGCTTTGGGCGGACACCGGGGAGCTGTTTTTT
cdr3_aa: CASRAGSLWADTGELFF
d_call: NA
clone_size: NA
j_call: TRBJ2-2
cdr3_length: 17
v_call: TRBV19

cdr3_nt: TGTGCCAGCAGTGATGCACAGGGTGAAACGACAGATACGCAGTATTTT
cdr3_aa: CASSDAQGETTDTQYF
d_call: NA
clone_size: NA
j_call: TRBJ2-3
cdr3_length: 16
v_call: TRBV6-4

cdr3_nt: TGTGCCAGCAGCTCCGGACTAGCGGGAGATCCGGATGAGCAGTTCTTC
cdr3_aa: CASSSGLAGDPDEQFF
d_call: TRBD2
clone_size: NA
j_call: TRBJ2-1
cdr3_length: 16
v_call: TRBV7-3

cdr3_nt: TGTGCCAGCAGCTCACAGGGTCCCGAGCAGTACTTC
cdr3_aa: CASSSQGPEQYF
d_call: NA
clone_size: once
j_call: TRBJ2-7
cdr3_length: 12
v_call: TRBV2

cdr3_nt: TGTGCCAGCAGCCCCCAGGCGTGGAACACCGGGGAGCTGTTTTTT
cdr3_aa: CASSPQAWNTGELFF
d_call: NA
clone_size: NA
j_call: TRBJ2-2
cdr3_length: 15
v_call: TRBV9

cdr3_nt: TGTGCCTGGAGTGTAACAGGGGGGTTAAGCACTGAAGCTTTCTTT
cdr3_aa: CAWSVTGGLSTEAFF
d_call: TRBD1
clone_size: NA
j_call: TRBJ1-1
cdr3_length: 15
v_call: TRBV30

cdr3_nt: TGTGCCAGCAGCCTTACCACCGGAGGATTTTCACCCCTCCACTTT
cdr3_aa: CASSLTTGGFSPLHF
d_call: NA
clone_size: NA
j_call: TRBJ1-6
cdr3_length: 15
v_call: TRBV14

cdr3_nt: TGTGCCAGCAGTTACACTAGCGGGAGGGTATACGAGCAGTACTTC
cdr3_aa: CASSYTSGRVYEQYF
d_call: TRBD2
clone_size: NA
j_call: TRBJ2-7
cdr3_length: 15
v_call: TRBV6-5

cdr3_nt: TGTGCCAGCAGTTTATGGGGACAGGTCGTTAGCAATCAGCCCCAGCATTTT
cdr3_aa: CASSLWGQVVSNQPQHF
d_call: TRBD1
clone_size: NA
j_call: TRBJ1-5
cdr3_length: 17
v_call: TRBV28

cdr3_nt: TGTGCCAGCATCACACAGGGGGCGCTGAGCAATCAGCCCCAGCATTTT
cdr3_aa: CASITQGALSNQPQHF
d_call: TRBD1
clone_size: once
j_call: TRBJ1-5
cdr3_length: 16
v_call: TRBV28

cdr3_nt: TGTGCCAGCAGTCGTGGACTCACAGATACGCAGTATTTT
cdr3_aa: CASSRGLTDTQYF
d_call: NA
clone_size: NA
j_call: TRBJ2-3
cdr3_length: 13
v_call: TRBV6-5

cdr3_nt: TGTGCCAGCAGCCCCCCGGGACTAGCGGCTAATGAGCAGTTCTTC
cdr3_aa: CASSPPGLAANEQFF
d_call: TRBD2
clone_size: few
j_call: TRBJ2-1
cdr3_length: 15
v_call: TRBV13

cdr3_nt: TGTGCCAGCAGTGAAGAACAGGGGGCCTGGAATACTGAAGCTTTCTTT
cdr3_aa: CASSEEQGAWNTEAFF
d_call: TRBD1
clone_size: NA
j_call: TRBJ1-1
cdr3_length: 16
v_call: TRBV2

cdr3_nt: TGTGCCAGCAGTGAAGGTTTGGCCGTTGAAGCTTTCTTT
cdr3_aa: CASSEGLAVEAFF
d_call: NA
clone_size: NA
j_call: TRBJ1-1
cdr3_length: 13
v_call: TRBV2

cdr3_nt: TGTGCCAGCAGTCTTGGGGCAGCCCAAGACAATGAGCAGTTCTTC
cdr3_aa: CASSLGAAQDNEQFF
d_call: NA
clone_size: NA
j_call: TRBJ2-1
cdr3_length: 15
v_call: TRBV28

cdr3_nt: TGTGCCAGCAGCTTCCGACTAGCGGGCAGCAATGAGCAGTTCTTC
cdr3_aa: CASSFRLAGSNEQFF
d_call: TRBD2
clone_size: NA
j_call: TRBJ2-1
cdr3_length: 15
v_call: TRBV7-9

cdr3_nt: TGTGCCAGCACCCTTGGAGGCAGCTACAATCAGCCCCAGCATTTT
cdr3_aa: CASTLGGSYNQPQHF
d_call: NA
clone_size: NA
j_call: TRBJ1-5
cdr3_length: 15
v_call: TRBV28

cdr3_nt: TGTGCCATCAGTGGAAACGAGAATTTGAACACTGAAGCTTTCTTT
cdr3_aa: CAISGNENLNTEAFF
d_call: NA
clone_size: NA
j_call: TRBJ1-1
cdr3_length: 15
v_call: TRBV10-3

cdr3_nt: TGTGCCAGCAGTTTAGGGGCGTACAATGAGCAGTTCTTC
cdr3_aa: CASSLGAYNEQFF
d_call: NA
clone_size: NA
j_call: TRBJ2-1
cdr3_length: 13
v_call: TRBV28

cdr3_nt: TGTGCCAGCACGGTAGCGGGCTACAATGAGCAGTTCTTC
cdr3_aa: CASTVAGYNEQFF
d_call: TRBD2
clone_size: NA
j_call: TRBJ2-1
cdr3_length: 13
v_call: TRBV28